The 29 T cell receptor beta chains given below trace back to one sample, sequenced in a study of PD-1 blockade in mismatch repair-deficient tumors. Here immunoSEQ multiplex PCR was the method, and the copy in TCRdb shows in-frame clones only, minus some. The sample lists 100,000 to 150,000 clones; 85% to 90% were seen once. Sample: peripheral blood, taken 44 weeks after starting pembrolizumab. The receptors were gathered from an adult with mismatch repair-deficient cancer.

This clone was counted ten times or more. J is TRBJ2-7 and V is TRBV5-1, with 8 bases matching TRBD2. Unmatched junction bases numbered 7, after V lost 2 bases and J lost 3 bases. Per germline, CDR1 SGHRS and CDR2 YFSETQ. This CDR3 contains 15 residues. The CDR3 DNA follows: TGCGCCAGCAGCTTACCTGGGACTAGGATCTACGAGCAGTACTTC. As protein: CASSLPGTRIYEQYF.

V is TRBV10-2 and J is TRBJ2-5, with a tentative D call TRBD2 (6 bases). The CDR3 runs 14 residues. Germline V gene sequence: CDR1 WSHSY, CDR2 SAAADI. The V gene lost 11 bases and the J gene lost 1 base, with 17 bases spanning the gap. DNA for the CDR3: TGCGCCGTCTCTACGGGAGCCATCCAAGAGACCCAGTACTTC. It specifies CAVSTGAIQETQYF.

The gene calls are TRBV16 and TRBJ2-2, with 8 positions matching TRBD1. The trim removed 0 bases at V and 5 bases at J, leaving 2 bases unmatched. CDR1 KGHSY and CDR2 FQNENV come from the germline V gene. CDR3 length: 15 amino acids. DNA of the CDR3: TGTGCCAGCAGCCAATCCAGGGGGCGGACCGGGGAGCTGTTTTTT. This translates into CASSQSRGRTGELFF.

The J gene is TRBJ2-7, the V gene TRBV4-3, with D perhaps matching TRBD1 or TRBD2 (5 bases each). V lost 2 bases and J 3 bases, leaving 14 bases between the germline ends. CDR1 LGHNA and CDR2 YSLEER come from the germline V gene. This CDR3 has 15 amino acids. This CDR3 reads CASSQYRGSGYEQYF. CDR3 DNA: TGCGCCAGCAGCCAATATCGGGGCTCGGGCTACGAGCAGTACTTC.

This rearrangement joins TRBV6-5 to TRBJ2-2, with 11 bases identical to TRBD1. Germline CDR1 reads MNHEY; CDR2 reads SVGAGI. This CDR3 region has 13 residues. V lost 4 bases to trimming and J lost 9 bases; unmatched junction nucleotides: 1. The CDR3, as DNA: TGTGCCAGCAGTTGGACAGGGGGCTGGGAGCTGTTTTTT. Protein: CASSWTGGWELFF.

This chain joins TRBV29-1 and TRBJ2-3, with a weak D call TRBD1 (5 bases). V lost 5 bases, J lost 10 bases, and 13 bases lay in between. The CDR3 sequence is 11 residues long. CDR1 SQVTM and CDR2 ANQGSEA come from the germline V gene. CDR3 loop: CSVPAGMAQYF. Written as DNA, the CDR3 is TGCAGCGTTCCCGCAGGGATGGCGCAGTATTTT.

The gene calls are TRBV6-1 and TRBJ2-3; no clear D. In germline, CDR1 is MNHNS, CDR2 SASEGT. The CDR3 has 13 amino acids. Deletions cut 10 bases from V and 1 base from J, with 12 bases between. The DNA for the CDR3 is TGTGCCAACCAGGACGGTGGCACAGATACGCAGTATTTT. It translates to CANQDGGTDTQYF.

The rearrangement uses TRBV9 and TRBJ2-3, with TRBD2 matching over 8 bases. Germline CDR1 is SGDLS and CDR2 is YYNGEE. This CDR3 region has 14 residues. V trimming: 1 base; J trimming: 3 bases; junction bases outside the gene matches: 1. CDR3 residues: CASSVSGRTDTQYF. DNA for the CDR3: TGTGCCAGCAGCGTAAGCGGGAGAACAGATACGCAGTATTTT.

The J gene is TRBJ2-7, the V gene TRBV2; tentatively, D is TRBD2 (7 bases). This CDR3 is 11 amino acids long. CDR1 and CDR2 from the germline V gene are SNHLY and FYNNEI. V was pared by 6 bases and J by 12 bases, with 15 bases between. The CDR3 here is CASRASGRGYF. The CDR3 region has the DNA TGTGCCAGCAGAGCTAGCGGCAGGGGGTACTTC.

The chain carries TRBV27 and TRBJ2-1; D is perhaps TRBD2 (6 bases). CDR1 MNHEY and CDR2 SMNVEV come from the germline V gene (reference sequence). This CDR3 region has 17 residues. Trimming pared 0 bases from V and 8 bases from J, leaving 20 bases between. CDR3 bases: TGTGCCAGCAGTTTATCCCCCCACGGGAGCCAATCCGATGAGCAGTTCTTC. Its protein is CASSLSPHGSQSDEQFF.

CDR3 DNA sequence: TGTGCCAGCAGCAACGGGGACAGCAGCAATCAGCCCCAGCATTTT. Protein sequence: CASSNGDSSNQPQHF. The chain recombines TRBV5-5 with TRBJ1-5, with TRBD1 identical over 7 bases. Trimming took 4 bases from V and 1 from J; bases not matched to a gene: 5. Germline CDR1 SGHKS, CDR2 YYEKEE (reference sequence). The CDR3 covers 15 residues. Filled out from reference TRBV5-5 and TRBJ1-5, the complete variable domain reads DAGVTQSPTHLIKTRGQQVTLRCSPISGHKSVSWYQQVLGQGPQFIFQYYEKEERGRGNFPDRFSARQFPNYSSELNVNALLLGDSALYLCASSNGDSSNQPQHFGDGTRLSIL.

The CDR3 DNA is TGTGCCAGCAGCTGGAGCGGGATCCACTACGAGCAGTACTTC. This translates into CASSWSGIHYEQYF. V is TRBV7-2 and J is TRBJ2-7; 7 bases map to TRBD2. Germline trimming cut 4 bases from V and 3 bases from J; bases unmatched to any gene: 6. The germline V gene encodes CDR1 SGHTA and CDR2 FQGNSA. This CDR3 is 14 amino acids long.

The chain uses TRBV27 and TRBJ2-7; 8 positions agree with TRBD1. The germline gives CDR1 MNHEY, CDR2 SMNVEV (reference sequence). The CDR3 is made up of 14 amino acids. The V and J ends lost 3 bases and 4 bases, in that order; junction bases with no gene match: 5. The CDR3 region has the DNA TGTGCCAGCAGTTTCGGGACAGGTGAATACGAGCAGTACTTC. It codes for CASSFGTGEYEQYF.

This chain's CDR3 is CASSLAGRGDIQYF. As DNA, the CDR3 is TGTGCCAGCTCACTTGCCGGGAGGGGGGACATTCAGTACTTC. The chain joins TRBV6-5 to TRBJ2-4, with 8 bases matching TRBD2. CDR1 MNHEY and CDR2 SVGAGI come from the germline V gene. V dropped 8 bases and J dropped 8; count of bases not matched to a gene: 11. This CDR3 region has 14 residues.

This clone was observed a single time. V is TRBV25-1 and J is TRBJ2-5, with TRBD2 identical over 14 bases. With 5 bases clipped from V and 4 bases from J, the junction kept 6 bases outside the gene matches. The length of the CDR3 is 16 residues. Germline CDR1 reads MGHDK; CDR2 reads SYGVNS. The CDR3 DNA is TGTGCCAGCAGTAATCCCGGGACTAGCGGGAGAGAGACCCAGTACTTC. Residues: CASSNPGTSGRETQYF. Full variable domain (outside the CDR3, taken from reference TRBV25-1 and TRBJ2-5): EADIYQTPRYLVIGTGKKITLECSQTMGHDKMYWYQQDPGMELHLIHYSYGVNSTEKGDLSSESTVSRIRTEHFPLTLESARPSHTSQYLCASSNPGTSGRETQYFGPGTRLLVL.

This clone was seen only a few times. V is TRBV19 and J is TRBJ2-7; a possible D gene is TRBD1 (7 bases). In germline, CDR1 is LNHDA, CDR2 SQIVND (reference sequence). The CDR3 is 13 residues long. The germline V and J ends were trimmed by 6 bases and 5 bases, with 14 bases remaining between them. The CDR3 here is CASRHRGGHEQYF. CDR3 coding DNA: TGTGCCAGTAGGCACAGGGGAGGACACGAGCAGTACTTC.

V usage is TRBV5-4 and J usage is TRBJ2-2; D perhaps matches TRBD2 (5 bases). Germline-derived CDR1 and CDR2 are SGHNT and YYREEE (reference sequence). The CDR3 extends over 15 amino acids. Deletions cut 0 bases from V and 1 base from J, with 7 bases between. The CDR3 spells CASSLVGENTGELFF. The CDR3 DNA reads TGTGCCAGCAGCTTGGTGGGAGAGAACACCGGGGAGCTGTTTTTT.

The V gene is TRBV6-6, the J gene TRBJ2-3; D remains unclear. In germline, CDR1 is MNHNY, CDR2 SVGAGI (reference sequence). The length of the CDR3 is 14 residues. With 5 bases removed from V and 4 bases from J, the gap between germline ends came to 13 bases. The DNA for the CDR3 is TGTGCCAGCAGTAACCTGGTCGGAGCAGATACGCAGTATTTT. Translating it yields CASSNLVGADTQYF.

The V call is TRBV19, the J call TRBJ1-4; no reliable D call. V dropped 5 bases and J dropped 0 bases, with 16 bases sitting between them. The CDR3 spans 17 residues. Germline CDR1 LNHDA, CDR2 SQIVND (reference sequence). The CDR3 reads CASSRGLLGATNEKLFF. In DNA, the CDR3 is TGTGCCAGTAGTCGCGGACTTTTAGGTGCAACTAATGAAAAACTGTTTTTT.

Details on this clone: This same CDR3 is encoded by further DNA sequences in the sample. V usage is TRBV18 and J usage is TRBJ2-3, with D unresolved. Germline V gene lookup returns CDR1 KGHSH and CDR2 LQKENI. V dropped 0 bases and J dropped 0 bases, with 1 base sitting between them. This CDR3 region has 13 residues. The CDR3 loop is CASSPPSTDTQYF. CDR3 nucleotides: TGTGCCAGCTCACCACCGAGCACAGATACGCAGTATTTT.

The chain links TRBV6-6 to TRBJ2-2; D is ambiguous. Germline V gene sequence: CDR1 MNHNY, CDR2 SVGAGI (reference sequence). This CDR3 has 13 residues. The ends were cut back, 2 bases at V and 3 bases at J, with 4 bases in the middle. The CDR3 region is CASSYTDTGELFF. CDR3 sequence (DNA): TGTGCCAGCAGTTACACAGACACCGGGGAGCTGTTTTTT.

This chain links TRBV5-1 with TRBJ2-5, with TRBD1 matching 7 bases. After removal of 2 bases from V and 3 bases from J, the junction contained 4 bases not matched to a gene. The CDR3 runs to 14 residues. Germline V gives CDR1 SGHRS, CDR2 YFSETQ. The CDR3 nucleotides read TGCGCCAGCAGCTTCCACAGGGGAGAAGAGACCCAGTACTTC. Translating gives CASSFHRGEETQYF.

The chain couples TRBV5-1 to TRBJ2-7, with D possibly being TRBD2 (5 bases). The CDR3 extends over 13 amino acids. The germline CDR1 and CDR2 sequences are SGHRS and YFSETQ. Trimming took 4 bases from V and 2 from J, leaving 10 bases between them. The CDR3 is CASSPGSTYEQYF. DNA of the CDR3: TGCGCCAGCAGCCCGGGGAGTACCTACGAGCAGTACTTC.

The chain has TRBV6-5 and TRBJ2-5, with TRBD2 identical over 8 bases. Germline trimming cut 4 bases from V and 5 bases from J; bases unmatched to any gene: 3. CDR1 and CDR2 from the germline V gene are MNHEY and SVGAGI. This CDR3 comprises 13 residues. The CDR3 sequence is CASSFRGGETQYF. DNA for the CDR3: TGTGCCAGCAGTTTTCGGGGGGGGGAGACCCAGTACTTC.

The CDR3 DNA is TGTGCCAGTAGTGTCGACAGGGGGCTGACAGATACGCAGTATTTT. Translated, it gives CASSVDRGLTDTQYF. The chain is built from TRBV19 and TRBJ2-3; TRBD1 matches at 10 bases. V gave up 5 bases and J gave up 3 bases; unmatched junction bases: 5. Germline V lookup: CDR1 LNHDA, CDR2 SQIVND (reference sequence). The CDR3 totals 15 residues.

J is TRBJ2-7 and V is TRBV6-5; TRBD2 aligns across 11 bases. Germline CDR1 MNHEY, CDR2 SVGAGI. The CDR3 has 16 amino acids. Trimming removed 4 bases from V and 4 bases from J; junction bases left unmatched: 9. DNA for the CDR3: TGTGCCAGCAGTTCCTGGGGACTAGCGGCTGAGTACGAGCAGTACTTC. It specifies CASSSWGLAAEYEQYF.

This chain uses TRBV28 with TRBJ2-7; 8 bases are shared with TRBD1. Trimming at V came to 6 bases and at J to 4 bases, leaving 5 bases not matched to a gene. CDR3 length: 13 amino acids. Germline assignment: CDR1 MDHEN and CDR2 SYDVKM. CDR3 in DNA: TGTGCCAGCAGCAAGGGACAGGCGTACGAGCAGTACTTC. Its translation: CASSKGQAYEQYF.

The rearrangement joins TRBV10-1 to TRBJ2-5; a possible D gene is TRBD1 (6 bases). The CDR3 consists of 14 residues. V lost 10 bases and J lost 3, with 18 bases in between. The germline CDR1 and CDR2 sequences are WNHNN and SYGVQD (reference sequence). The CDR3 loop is CAITFHRDEETQYF. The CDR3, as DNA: TGCGCCATTACCTTCCACAGGGACGAAGAGACCCAGTACTTC.

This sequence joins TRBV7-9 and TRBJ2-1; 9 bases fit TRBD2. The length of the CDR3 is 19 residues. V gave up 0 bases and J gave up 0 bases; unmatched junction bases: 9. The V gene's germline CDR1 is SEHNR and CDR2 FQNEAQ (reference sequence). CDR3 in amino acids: CASSLAAGGPQSSYNEQFF. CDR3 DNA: TGTGCCAGCAGCTTAGCGGCGGGAGGGCCCCAAAGCTCCTACAATGAGCAGTTCTTC. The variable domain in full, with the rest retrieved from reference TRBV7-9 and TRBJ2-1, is DTGVSQNPRHKITKRGQNVTFRCDPISEHNRLYWYRQTLGQGPEFLTYFQNEAQLEKSRLLSDRFSAERPKGSFSTLEIQRTEQGDSAMYLCASSLAAGGPQSSYNEQFFGPGTRLTVL.